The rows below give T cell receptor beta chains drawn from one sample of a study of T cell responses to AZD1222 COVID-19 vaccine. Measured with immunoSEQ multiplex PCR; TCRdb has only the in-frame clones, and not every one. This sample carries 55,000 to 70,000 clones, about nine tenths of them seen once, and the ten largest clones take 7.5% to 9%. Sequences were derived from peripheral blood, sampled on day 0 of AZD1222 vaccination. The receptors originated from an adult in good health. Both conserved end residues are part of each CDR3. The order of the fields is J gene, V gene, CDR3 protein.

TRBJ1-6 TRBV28 CASSLLGQTLWGHLHF
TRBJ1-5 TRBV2 CASSFSQGNQPQHF
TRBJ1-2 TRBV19 CASIPIGGLGYGYTF
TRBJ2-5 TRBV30 CAWSGPGAGTQYF
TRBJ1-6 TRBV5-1 CASSSQGTTWGSPLHF
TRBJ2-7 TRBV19 CASSNDRNEQYF
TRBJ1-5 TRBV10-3 CAISEVGNQPQHF
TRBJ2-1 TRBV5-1 CASAKLVDNEQFF
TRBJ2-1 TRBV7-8 CASSHRTSGLYNEQFF
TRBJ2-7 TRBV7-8 CASSLEGQGGLEQYF
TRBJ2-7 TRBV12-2 CASRLDDYEQYF
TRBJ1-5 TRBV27 CASRDRAGVNQPQHF
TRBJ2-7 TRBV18 CASSPEQGGPYEQYF
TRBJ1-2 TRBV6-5 CASRDPGQGLYGYTF
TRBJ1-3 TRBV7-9 CASSPPGAGNTIYF
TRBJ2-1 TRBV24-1 CATSEPGVRQFF
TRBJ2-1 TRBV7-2 CASSSGLASYNEQFF
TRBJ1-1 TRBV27 CASSPNRMNTEAFF
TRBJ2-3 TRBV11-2 CASSRGLAGFTDTQYF
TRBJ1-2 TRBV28 CASSFRGSNYGYTF
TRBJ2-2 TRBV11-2 CASSLEWDNTGELFF
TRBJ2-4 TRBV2 CASSAQGDVKNIQYF
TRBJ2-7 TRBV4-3 CASSPGGWGYEQYF
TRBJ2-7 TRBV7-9 CASSSQLAGRVYEQYF
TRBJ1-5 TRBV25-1 CASSDREGDQPQHF
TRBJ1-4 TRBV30 CAWSVITWDVEKLFF
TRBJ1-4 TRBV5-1 CASSYGQGTNEKLFF
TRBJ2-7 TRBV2 CASTYRQVIYEQYF
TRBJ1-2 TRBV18 CASSPDRGSTLGGYTF
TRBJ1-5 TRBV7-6 CASSLGVRDSNQPQHF
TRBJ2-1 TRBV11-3 CASSFGTGGNEQFF
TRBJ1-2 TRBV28 CASSLRGSGYGYTF
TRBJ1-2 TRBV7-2 CASSFRRTGGQGYGYTF
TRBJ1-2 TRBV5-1 CASSLFGTGGAGYGYTF
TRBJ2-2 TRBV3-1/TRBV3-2 CASSRPPGGSRTGELFF
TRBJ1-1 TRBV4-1 CASSQDVNTEAFF
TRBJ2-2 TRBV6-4 CASSPLAGAYTGELFF
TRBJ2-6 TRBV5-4 CASSPASGANVLTF
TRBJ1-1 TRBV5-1 CASSLSPREASEAFF
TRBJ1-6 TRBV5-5 CASSPGTLGDSPLHF
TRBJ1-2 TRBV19 CASSITDNYGYTF
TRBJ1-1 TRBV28 CASSDPRQGARAEAFF
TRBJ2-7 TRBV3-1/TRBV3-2 CASSQDGYEQYF
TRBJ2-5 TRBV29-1 CSVERQGWETQYF
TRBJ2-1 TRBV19 CASSSLGTSGNNEQFF
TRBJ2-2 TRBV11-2 CASSPPGLAVTGELFF
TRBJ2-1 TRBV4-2 CASSQEGGANSYNEQFF